A selection of T cell receptor beta chains follows, all from one sample in a study of OX40 agonist ivuxolimab in advanced cancers. The repertoire was sequenced with immunoSEQ multiplex PCR; TCRdb's copy has only in-frame clones and lacks some. The sample has 100,000 to 140,000 clones; roughly 90% are singletons. The sequenced sample was CD4+ or CD8+ T cells sorted from blood, obtained in a trial of the OX40 agonist ivuxolimab. Source of these receptors: an adult with an advanced solid tumor such as melanoma, head and neck, liver or kidney cancer. The CDR3 runs from the conserved cysteine through the conserved F or W. A D gene is named only where the DNA matches it firmly. Clone size appears in some rows only: once, few, many, or a class for an expanded clone.

D gene	clone size	V gene	J gene	CDR3 protein	CDR3 DNA
NA	NA	TRBV5-1	TRBJ2-5	CASTPDVTEETQYF	TGCGCCAGCACCCCCGACGTGACTGAAGAGACCCAGTACTTC
NA	NA	TRBV7-2	TRBJ1-3	CASSLSRTVVGNTIYF	TGTGCCAGCAGCTTAAGCCGGACGGTTGTTGGAAACACCATATATTTT
TRBD2	once	TRBV2	TRBJ2-2	CASSGAGRGTGELFF	TGTGCCAGCAGTGGGGCAGGGAGGGGAACCGGGGAGCTGTTTTTT
NA	NA	TRBV19	TRBJ1-1	CASSIVQNTEAFF	TGTGCCAGTAGTATCGTTCAGAACACTGAAGCTTTCTTT
NA	NA	TRBV4-3	TRBJ2-3	CASSPVPVFSTDTQYF	TGCGCCAGCAGCCCCGTCCCAGTCTTTAGCACAGATACGCAGTATTTT
NA	few	TRBV7-8	TRBJ2-7	CASSRLGAAGAYEQYF	TGTGCCAGCAGCCGTCTGGGGGCAGCGGGCGCCTACGAGCAGTACTTC
TRBD2	NA	TRBV27	TRBJ2-3	CASSLSGRTYPDTQYF	TGTGCCAGCAGTTTAAGCGGGAGGACCTACCCGGATACGCAGTATTTT
TRBD2	NA	TRBV28	TRBJ2-3	CASSASGRGYTDTQYF	TGTGCCAGCAGTGCTAGCGGGAGAGGCTACACAGATACGCAGTATTTT
TRBD2	NA	TRBV18	TRBJ2-7	CASSPALMTSGTYEQYF	TGTGCCAGCTCACCAGCGCTAATGACTAGCGGGACCTACGAGCAGTACTTC
TRBD1	NA	TRBV5-1	TRBJ2-7	CASSPGTDLEDYEQYF	TGCGCCAGCAGCCCAGGGACAGACCTGGAGGACTACGAGCAGTACTTC
TRBD1	NA	TRBV6-5	TRBJ1-5	CASSYQGGQPQHF	TGTGCCAGCAGTTACCAGGGGGGCCAGCCCCAGCATTTT
TRBD2	NA	TRBV5-1	TRBJ2-6	CASSLGSGAGANVLTF	TGCGCCAGCAGCTTGGGTAGCGGGGCTGGGGCCAACGTCCTGACTTTC
TRBD1	once	TRBV9	TRBJ1-3	CASSARQGAVGNTIYF	TGTGCCAGCAGCGCCCGACAGGGGGCGGTCGGAAACACCATATATTTT
NA	NA	TRBV27	TRBJ1-4	CASRSYFHRDEKLFF	TGTGCCAGCAGATCCTATTTCCACAGGGACGAAAAACTGTTTTTT
TRBD1	NA	TRBV28	TRBJ1-4	CASSRTGTNEKLFF	TGTGCCAGCAGCCGGACAGGAACTAATGAAAAACTGTTTTTT
NA	NA	TRBV2	TRBJ1-2	CASRARGAGYGYTF	TGTGCCAGCAGAGCCCGGGGAGCCGGCTATGGCTACACCTTC
NA	NA	TRBV14	TRBJ2-4	CASSPQTSSAKNIQYF	TGTGCCAGCAGCCCTCAGACTAGTTCGGCCAAAAACATTCAGTACTTC
TRBD2	NA	TRBV28	TRBJ2-1	CASRGAGGTYNEQFF	TGTGCCAGCAGGGGCGCGGGAGGGACCTACAATGAGCAGTTCTTC
NA	NA	TRBV15	TRBJ1-1	CATSRDLYGPEAFF	TGTGCCACCAGCAGAGATCTTTATGGCCCTGAAGCTTTCTTT
NA	NA	TRBV10-1	TRBJ1-1	CASSGSGFPEAFF	TGCGCCAGCAGCGGATCGGGTTTCCCTGAAGCTTTCTTT
TRBD2	NA	TRBV28	TRBJ2-2	CASGTSGRPGELFF	TGTGCCAGCGGCACTAGCGGGAGACCCGGGGAGCTGTTTTTT
NA	NA	TRBV19	TRBJ2-1	CASSIGDFNEQFF	TGTGCCAGTAGTATCGGGGATTTCAATGAGCAGTTCTTC
NA	once	TRBV27	TRBJ1-3	CASSISDRTLNTIYF	TGTGCCAGCAGCATCTCCGACCGCACTTTAAACACCATATATTTT
NA	NA	TRBV5-1	TRBJ2-1	CASSLEDSGNEQFF	TGCGCCAGCAGCTTGGAGGACTCGGGGAATGAGCAGTTCTTC
TRBD1	NA	TRBV6-1	TRBJ1-4	CASIGTGHNSEKLFF	TGTGCCAGCATTGGGACAGGGCATAACAGCGAAAAACTGTTTTTT
NA	NA	TRBV7-8	TRBJ2-7	CASSLAPLGAWEQYF	TGTGCCAGCAGCTTAGCTCCTCTAGGGGCCTGGGAGCAGTACTTC